The sequence of this T cell receptor beta chain was determined in a study of blood T cell repertoires in COVID-19. The CDR3 length is 12 residues. Looked up from germline, CDR1 is LNHNV and CDR2 is YYDKDF (reference sequence). Trimming removed 0 bases from V and 3 bases from J, with 3 bases in between. Clones were sequenced by immunoSEQ multiplex PCR, and TCRdb holds only the in-frame ones, with some missing. The sample consists of more than 20,000 clones, over 70% of them appearing once. In this sample, this clone turned up a few times. The sample taken for sequencing was peripheral blood. V and J are TRBV15 and TRBJ2-7; D remains unclear. The sequence was collected from a man at least 80 years old with active or convalescent COVID-19. CDR3 nucleotides: TGTGCCACCAGCAGAGACAGCTACGAGCAGTACTTC. Its translation: CATSRDSYEQYF.